Shown below are 16 T cell receptor beta chains from a single sample sequenced in a study of molecular identifiers for immune sequencing clone quantification (dated by TCRdb to between 2018 and 2020). The protocol used for the library was PCR. The listed sequencing device is Illumina HiSeq 4000. The public reads were reanalyzed by TCRdb: fastp trimming at Q25, MiXCR alignment, in-frame beta chains only. Each entry is one CDR3 protein sequence, shown with its most common DNA and genes. The sample yields 550,000 to 750,000 distinct CDR3 sequences; just under 20% were counted once. The ten top clones hold approximately 0.9% of the sample. The sample comprised naive CD8+ T cells from blood, with Jurkat cell RNA spiked in. In light of the paper, this sample's cell subset or site label describes: FACS-sorted CD8+CD4-CCR7+CD45RA+ naive T cells. The receptors were gathered from a human donor in good health. Some libraries in this study had Jurkat cell RNA spiked in.

This clonotype was picked up many times. V is TRBV7-9 and J is TRBJ1-4; tentatively, D is TRBD1 (6 bases). The germline gives CDR1 SEHNR, CDR2 FQNEAQ (reference sequence). The CDR3 is 13 amino acids. Trimming took off 3 bases at V and 8 bases at J, with 10 bases between the two ends. CDR3 coding DNA: TGTGCCAGCAGCTTTGAGGGGGAGGAAAAACTGTTTTTT. This encodes CASSFEGEEKLFF.

About this clonotype itself: One end of the junction varies from germline; a read error may be responsible. This chain joins TRBV5-3 and TRBJ2-5, with 12 bases identical to TRBD2. TRBV5-3 is given ORF status, its function remaining uncertain. This CDR3 contains 18 residues. CDR3 sequence: CASSLESLSTSGRQTQYF. CDR3 bases: TGTGCCAGCAGCTTGGAATCCCTGTCGACTAGCGGGAGACAGACCCAGTACTTC.

This clonotype was counted at least ten times. CDR3 bases: TGTGCCAGTAGTTTAACAGGGGATCAGCCCCAGCATTTT. It encodes CASSLTGDQPQHF. The chain joins TRBV5-6 to TRBJ1-5; 7 bases map to TRBD1. Germline CDR1 SGHDT, CDR2 YYEEEE. This CDR3 has 13 amino acids. V was clipped by 8 bases and J by 5 bases; unmatched bases: 7.

Of note for this clonotype: This may arise from a read error, as a much more abundant clone is one base away. This sequence joins TRBV4-2 and TRBJ2-3; maybe TRBD2 (5 bases). The CDR3 has 15 amino acids. Per the germline V gene, CDR1 is LGHNA and CDR2 is YNFKEQ. The CDR3 coding sequence is TGTGCCAGCAGACCCGTCGCTAGCAGCACAGATACGCGGTATTTT. It yields the protein CASRPVASSTDTRYF.

The gene calls are TRBV7-9 and TRBJ2-1; perhaps TRBD2 as D (5 bases). V gave up 0 bases and J gave up 7 bases, with 7 bases separating them. The CDR3 extends over 13 amino acids. Germline CDR1 SEHNR, CDR2 FQNEAQ (reference sequence). The CDR3 spells CASSLAPGNEQFF. In DNA, the CDR3 is TGTGCCAGCAGCTTAGCTCCGGGGAATGAGCAGTTCTTC.

Many counts were recorded for this clonotype. V gene TRBV3-1 combines with J gene TRBJ1-1; D not resolved. The CDR3 has 14 residues. CDR1 LGHDT and CDR2 YNNKEL come from the germline V gene (reference sequence). Trimming stripped 1 base from V and 0 bases from J, with 6 bases between. The CDR3: CASSQGRMNTEAFF. The CDR3 region has the DNA TGTGCCAGCAGCCAAGGACGGATGAACACTGAAGCTTTCTTT. Full variable domain (missing parts from reference TRBV3-1 and TRBJ1-1): DTAVSQTPKYLVTQMGNDKSIKCEQNLGHDTMYWYKQDSKKFLKIMFSYNNKELIINETVPNRFSPKSPDKAHLNLHINSLELGDSAVYFCASSQGRMNTEAFFGQGTRLTVV.

Concerning this clonotype itself: Given a much more abundant clone one base away, this may be a read error. The rearrangement uses TRBV12-3 or TRBV12-4 and TRBJ2-3; D is undetermined. Trimming took off 3 bases at V and 2 bases at J, with 12 bases between the two ends. The CDR3 length is 15 residues. For the CDR3, the DNA is TGTGCCAGCAGTTTTGGGAACACCGACACAGATACGCAGTATTTT. This codes for CASSFGNTDTDTQYF.

Note on this clonotype: A much larger clone sits a single nucleotide away, making a read error possible. The rearrangement links TRBV9 to TRBJ2-2, with 8 bases matching TRBD2. Per germline, CDR1 SGDLS and CDR2 YYNGEE. CDR3 length equals 15 residues. For the CDR3, the DNA is TGTGCCAGCAGCCCCAGCGGGGGACTCACCGGGGAGCTGTCTTTT. It is translated as CASSPSGGLTGELSF.

Note on this clonotype: The junction departs from germline at one end; a sequencing error may be responsible. This chain joins TRBV6-4 and TRBJ2-3, with D perhaps matching TRBD1 (5 bases). The CDR3 is made up of 16 amino acids. CDR1 is MRHNA and CDR2 is SNTAGT in the germline V gene. Written as DNA, the CDR3 is TGTGCCAGCAGTGACTCGTACGTGGGGCTAGGTGATACGCCGTATTTT. This encodes CASSDSYVGLGDTPYF.

The rearrangement links TRBV4-1 to TRBJ2-3; D unresolved. Trimming took off 0 bases at V and 4 bases at J, with 14 bases between the two ends. The CDR3 is made up of 16 amino acids. Germline V gene sequence: CDR1 MGHRA, CDR2 YSYEKL. The CDR3 DNA follows: TGCGCCAGCAGCCAAGATTCAGCTAGTCGGGCAGATACGCAGTATTTT. Protein sequence: CASSQDSASRADTQYF.

This clonotype was counted many times. The V call is TRBV7-9, the J call TRBJ2-1; D is tentatively TRBD1 or TRBD2 (5 bases each). V lost 1 base and J 9 bases, leaving 13 bases between the germline ends. Germline lookup yields CDR1 SEHNR and CDR2 FQNEAQ (reference sequence). The CDR3 loop spans 14 amino acids. The CDR3 DNA is TGTGCCAGCAGCTTAGTTTCCGGGGCGGGTGAGCAGTTCTTC. Its translation: CASSLVSGAGEQFF.

This clonotype showed up many times. This chain links TRBV27 with TRBJ1-2; TRBD1 matches at 10 bases. Germline V lookup: CDR1 MNHEY, CDR2 SMNVEV (reference sequence). J was trimmed by 4 bases and V by 2 bases; bases with no gene match: 4. CDR3 length equals 15 residues. Here the CDR3 DNA reads TGTGCCAGCAGTTTAGCCGGGACAGGGGTCTATGGCTACACCTTC. Protein: CASSLAGTGVYGYTF.

The sample holds one count of this clonotype. Here the CDR3 reads CASGSMDRATHEQYF. Written as DNA, the CDR3 is TGTGCTAGTGGTTCGATGGACAGGGCCACCCACGAGCAGTACTTC. This chain connects TRBV12-5 to TRBJ2-7; 8 bases fit TRBD1. With V trimmed by 4 bases and J by 5 bases, 10 bases remained unmatched. Germline loops: CDR1 LGHNT, CDR2 FRNRAP. The CDR3 consists of 15 residues.

Worth noting for this clonotype: Possible read error: a much larger clone is one base away. This chain joins TRBV7-9 and TRBJ1-1, with 8 bases lining up with TRBD1. Trimming at V came to 4 bases and at J to 9 bases, leaving 16 bases not matched to a gene. CDR3 length: 16 amino acids. Germline V gives CDR1 SEHNR, CDR2 FQNEAQ (reference sequence). CDR3 sequence reads: CASSSAAGQGASQAFF. CDR3 DNA: TGTGCCAGCAGCTCCGCTGCAGGGCAGGGGGCGTCCCAAGCTTTCTTT.

With respect to this clonotype: A much larger clone lies one base from this, so it may be a read error. This chain uses TRBV5-6 with TRBJ2-1, with 10 bases that match TRBD2. The CDR3 length is 16 residues. In germline, CDR1 is SGHDT, CDR2 YYEEEE. The CDR3 coding sequence is TGTGCCAGCAGCCTGCAACTAGCGGGAACATACAGTGAGCAGTTCTTC. Translating it yields CASSLQLAGTYSEQFF.

V gene TRBV27 combines with J gene TRBJ2-1; D is possibly TRBD1 or TRBD2 (5 bases each). Trimming cost V 7 bases and J 5 bases, with 21 bases left between them. The CDR3 is 16 residues long. Per germline, CDR1 MNHEY and CDR2 SMNVEV (reference sequence). The CDR3 DNA reads TGTGCCAGCAATAACATCCGGGGAGTAGGGGACAATGAGCAGTTCTTC. This sequence encodes CASNNIRGVGDNEQFF.